This record covers a single T cell receptor (beta chain). Its antigen is unknown. The CDR1 and CDR2 encoded by the germline V gene (reference sequence) are LNHDA and SQIVND. From its cysteine to its phenylalanine, the CDR3 spans 15 amino acids. The entry carries no DNA sequence. Sequencer: NextSeq 550. The Human TCR Profiling Kit (MiLaboratory) was used to prepare UMI-labeled 5' RACE TRB cDNA libraries. The full amount of extracted RNA was used for cDNA synthesis, and the full amount of resulting cDNA was used for PCR amplification. Libraries were prepared in parallel with an identical number of PCR cycles. As for the authors' bioinformatics: With a minimum of two reads required per UMI, MIGEC and MiXCR pulled out about 57,000 +/- 9,900 unique UMI-labeled TRB cDNA molecules from each library. An average of approximately 40,000 +/- 10,000 functional in-frame TRB CDR3 nucleotide clonotypes without stop codons was found per library. After downsampling to 5000 UMI-labeled TRB molecules per sample, diversity metrics, including normalized Shannon-Wiener and Chao1, were computed in VDJtools. For the central five CDR3 residues, VDJtools calculated physicochemical properties weighted by clonotype size, namely interaction energy, strength, volume and Kidera factor 4. Reads reprocessed by TCRdb are summarized as one entry per CDR3 protein sequence, and DNA is absent. TCRdb's processing, not the authors' own work, is the source of the V and J calls. The sample table holds fewer than 95,000 distinct CDR3 sequences. About 1.5% of the sample goes to the ten largest clones.

Each CD8+ T cell subset was flow-sorted in triplicate, with 250,000 to 350,000 cells per subset placed directly into RLT lysis buffer. To exclude memory contaminants, naive CD8+ T cells were stringently defined as CD45RO-CCR7+CD27+CD95-. Peripheral blood mononuclear cells were isolated from buffy coats using standard density gradient centrifugation. Naive CXCR3-negative and CXCR3-positive CD8+ T cells were flow-sorted on a FACSAria III. Total RNA was extracted from sorted cells using an RNeasy Mini Kit. The data are from a study of CXCR3-negative and CXCR3-positive naive CD8 T cells (dated by TCRdb to about 2019). About the investigation overall: About 135 million TRB reads were obtained in total, roughly 1.5 +/- 0.3 million reads per library. For the TRBV-TRBJ cluster analysis, the naive subsets came from 5 donors, while the memory cells came from 3 donors. Diversity and physicochemical repertoire analyses covered 10 to 11 donors pooled from two independent experiments. Results and caveats for the whole study, not just this receptor: Because CXCR3 expression was partially decreased after cryopreservation, freshly isolated PBMCs were used for most assays. Naive CXCR3-negative and CXCR3-positive cells from the same donor showed similar TRBV-TRBJ usage, whereas memory cells showed distinct patterns. Because surface CD5, which is linked to self-reactivity in mice, was comparable between the naive subsets, TCR interaction strength was also inferred from the physicochemical properties of TRB CDR3s. TRB CDR3s from CXCR3-positive naive cells showed higher hydrophobicity (lower Kidera factor 4), lower energy, and higher strength and volume indices than CXCR3-negative naive cells. Both naive subsets had comparably high repertoire diversity, while memory CD8+ T cells had much lower repertoire diversity.

The source material was naive CXCR3- CD8+ T cells from blood. The cell subset or site label on this specimen signifies: CD45RO-CCR7+CD27+CD95- naive CD8+ T cells lacking CXCR3 (TNR3-). The receptor's source is a human donor in good health. Some clones in this sample may be carry-over from other donors' samples. The rearrangement combines TRBV19 with TRBJ2-7. CDR3 loop: CASRIADHKTYEQYF.